The 24 T cell receptor beta chains given below trace back to one sample, sequenced in a study of CD8 T cells in ankylosing spondylitis. MiXCR was run by TCRdb on the 5' RACE reads, yielding one entry per CDR3 protein. This table holds 340,000 or so distinct CDR3 sequences, under 15% found once. Input material: blood, either unsorted or a sorted T cell fraction (not recorded which). Receptors were obtained from a male donor with ankylosing spondylitis or in good health (not recorded which).

V gene TRBV15 combines with J gene TRBJ2-7, with D unresolved. Trimming removed 0 bases at V and 9 bases at J, with 12 bases between. In germline, CDR1 is LNHNV, CDR2 YYDKDF (reference sequence). CDR3 size: 13 residues. As DNA, the CDR3 is TGTGCCACCAGCAGAGATGTCCCCGTAGCGCAGTACTTC. It codes for CATSRDVPVAQYF.

This clonotype was counted only a few times. J is TRBJ1-4 and V is TRBV7-9; TRBD1 aligns across 8 bases. Unmatched junction bases numbered 3, after V lost 5 bases and J lost 10 bases. The CDR3 loop spans 12 amino acids. Per germline, CDR1 SEHNR and CDR2 FQNEAQ (reference sequence). The CDR3 DNA sequence: TGTGCCAGCAGCCCCGACAGGGGAAAACTGTTTTTT. It codes for CASSPDRGKLFF.

V is TRBV10-1 and J is TRBJ1-6; D gene uncertain. Trimming stripped 4 bases from V and 10 bases from J, with 11 bases between. The CDR3 sequence is 13 residues long. The germline V gene has CDR1 WNHNN and CDR2 SYGVQD (reference sequence). CDR3 in DNA: TGCGCCAGCAGTGCGAGGGTTCGGTCACCCCTCCACTTT. It translates to CASSARVRSPLHF.

In this sample, this clonotype turned up a few times. V usage is TRBV29-1 and J usage is TRBJ1-5; D gene uncertain. This CDR3 has 13 amino acids. CDR1 is SQVTM and CDR2 is ANQGSEA in the germline V gene. Trimming cost V 6 bases and J 11 bases, with 20 bases left between them. CDR3 loop: CSVIVRESVAQHF. DNA for the CDR3: TGCAGCGTCATCGTCCGGGAGTCTGTGGCCCAGCATTTT.

The chain uses TRBV12-3 or TRBV12-4 and TRBJ2-2, with D possibly being TRBD1 (6 bases). The CDR3 contains 14 residues. With 3 bases removed from V and 5 bases from J, the gap between germline ends came to 10 bases. The CDR3 spells CASSLGQGTGELFF. The CDR3 DNA reads TGTGCCAGCAGTTTGGGGCAGGGGACCGGGGAGCTGTTTTTT.

This chain links TRBV12-3 or TRBV12-4 with TRBJ1-3, with D possibly being TRBD1 (5 bases). The CDR3 spans 14 residues. V lost 6 bases to trimming and J lost 2 bases, with 11 bases between them. The CDR3 DNA follows: TGTGCCAGCAGCCCCCGGGGACCTGGAAACACCATATATTTT. Residues: CASSPRGPGNTIYF.

This chain links TRBV4-2 with TRBJ2-7, with TRBD2 matching over 9 bases. Germline trimming cut 3 bases from V and 2 bases from J; bases unmatched to any gene: 8. The CDR3 totals 16 residues. Germline V CDR1 and CDR2: LGHNA, YNFKEQ. The CDR3 coding sequence is TGTGCCAGCAGCCAGGAACTAGCTAGCGGGGCCTACGAGCAGTACTTC. Residues: CASSQELASGAYEQYF.

This rearrangement joins TRBV9 to TRBJ2-3, with D unresolved. This CDR3 region has 12 residues. CDR1 SGDLS and CDR2 YYNGEE come from the germline V gene. V was pared by 3 bases and J by 5 bases, with 7 bases between. CDR3 in DNA: TGTGCCAGCAGCGCCGAAATAGATACGCAGTATTTT. The encoded protein is CASSAEIDTQYF.

This clonotype was seen only a few times. CDR3 residues: CASSEQHLQETQYF. The CDR3 coding sequence is TGCGCCAGCAGTGAACAACACTTACAAGAGACCCAGTACTTC. The V and J genes are TRBV10-1 and TRBJ2-5, with D uncertain. The CDR3 contains 14 residues. Germline V CDR1 and CDR2: WNHNN, SYGVQD (reference sequence). The V end was cut by 3 bases, the J end by 2 bases, with 10 bases between.

This clonotype was picked up a small number of times. The chain recombines TRBV3-1 with TRBJ1-6, with a tentative D call TRBD1 (5 bases). The V end lost 4 bases, the J end lost 8 bases, and 18 bases lay between the germline ends. The CDR3 contains 16 residues. Per the germline V gene, CDR1 is LGHDT and CDR2 is YNNKEL (reference sequence). The DNA of the CDR3 is TGTGCCAGCAGCCCCCGAGTGAAGGGGAGACATTCACCCCTCCACTTT. Translated, it gives CASSPRVKGRHSPLHF.

This clonotype was recorded a few times. V is TRBV20-1 and J is TRBJ2-3; 7 bases align to TRBD1. Trimming took 0 bases from V and 5 from J; bases not matched to a gene: 5. The CDR3 has 14 residues. Germline V gene data show CDR1 as DFQATT and CDR2 as SNEGSKA (reference sequence). The CDR3 region is CSARDPNRGDTQYF. For the CDR3, the DNA is TGCAGTGCTAGAGACCCGAACAGGGGAGATACGCAGTATTTT.

In this sample, this clonotype turned up many times. The chain joins TRBV3-1 to TRBJ2-7; TRBD1 agrees at 9 bases. The CDR3 consists of 16 residues. Germline loops: CDR1 LGHDT, CDR2 YNNKEL (reference sequence). The ends lost 0 bases at V and 0 bases at J; junction bases unmatched: 3. In DNA, the CDR3 is TGTGCCAGCAGCCAAGATCCGGGACAGGGCTCCTACGAGCAGTACTTC. Translation gives CASSQDPGQGSYEQYF.

The chain recombines TRBV18 with TRBJ2-1; perhaps TRBD1 as D (6 bases). Per germline, CDR1 KGHSH and CDR2 LQKENI. The CDR3 extends over 14 amino acids. Trimming left V 3 bases short and J 7 bases short, with 13 bases between. In DNA, the CDR3 is TGTGCCAGCTCACCTAGCAGGGGTAGTAATGAGCAGTTCTTC. Protein: CASSPSRGSNEQFF. Full variable domain (remainder filled in from reference TRBV18 and TRBJ2-1): NAGVMQNPRHLVRRRGQEARLRCSPMKGHSHVYWYRQLPEEGLKFMVYLQKENIIDESGMPKERFSAEFPKEGPSILRIQQVVRGDSAAYFCASSPSRGSNEQFFGPGTRLTVL.

This clonotype appeared a few times. This chain uses TRBV7-8 with TRBJ2-2; D is undetermined. The germline gives CDR1 SGHVS, CDR2 FQNEAQ. V lost 1 base and J lost 3, with 6 bases in between. The CDR3 runs to 14 residues. The CDR3 is CASSLVPDTGELFF. Here the CDR3 DNA reads TGTGCCAGCAGCTTAGTCCCGGACACCGGGGAGCTGTTTTTT.

The CDR3 spells CASGKGLAGGSEQFF. The CDR3 DNA follows: TGTGCTAGTGGTAAGGGACTAGCGGGAGGTAGTGAGCAGTTCTTC. The rearrangement links TRBV12-5 to TRBJ2-1, with 15 bases matching TRBD2. The CDR3 consists of 15 residues. After removal of 5 bases from V and 9 bases from J, the junction contained 5 bases not matched to a gene. The germline V gene has CDR1 LGHNT and CDR2 FRNRAP.

This clonotype turned up a few times. This rearrangement joins TRBV12-3 or TRBV12-4 to TRBJ2-3; D might be TRBD2 (5 bases). V was clipped by 6 bases and J by 6 bases, with 7 bases between them. The CDR3 has 11 amino acids. CDR3 loop: CASSWEDTQYF. The CDR3 DNA is TGTGCCAGCAGCTGGGAGGATACGCAGTATTTT.

The chain has TRBV12-3 or TRBV12-4 and TRBJ2-3, with D perhaps TRBD2 (6 bases). The CDR3 sequence is 16 residues long. The V end was cut by 3 bases, the J end by 2 bases, with 15 bases between. CDR3 DNA: TGTGCCAGCAGTTTTGATGTTTGGGACTCCACAGATACGCAGTATTTT. Translating gives CASSFDVWDSTDTQYF.

This clonotype showed up just a few times. The chain employs TRBV20-1 and TRBJ2-3, with D possibly matching TRBD1 (5 bases). V gave up 5 bases and J gave up 0 bases, with 15 bases separating them. Per the germline V gene, CDR1 is DFQATT and CDR2 is SNEGSKA (reference sequence). There are 15 residues in the CDR3. The CDR3 nucleotides are TGCAGTGCTGACACAGGTGACCCTAGCACAGATACGCAGTATTTT. Its protein is CSADTGDPSTDTQYF.

This clonotype was observed a few times. The chain is built from TRBV2 and TRBJ2-7, with 11 bases matching TRBD2. V was pared by 6 bases and J by 7 bases, with 5 bases of the junction left unmatched. The CDR3 has 13 amino acids. The V gene's germline CDR1 is SNHLY and CDR2 FYNNEI. CDR3 protein: CASRLAGGGEQYF. CDR3 DNA sequence: TGTGCCAGCAGGCTAGCGGGGGGAGGAGAGCAGTACTTC. The variable domain in full, completed from reference TRBV2 and TRBJ2-7, reads EPEVTQTPSHQVTQMGQEVILRCVPISNHLYFYWYRQILGQKVEFLVSFYNNEISEKSEIFDDQFSVERPDGSNFTLKIRSTKLEDSAMYFCASRLAGGGEQYFGPGTRLTVT.

The J gene is TRBJ2-1, the V gene TRBV10-3, with 8 bases fitting TRBD2. CDR1 ENHRY and CDR2 SYGVKD come from the germline V gene. The CDR3 sequence is 13 residues long. V was clipped by 5 bases and J by 6 bases; unmatched bases: 3. The CDR3 loop reads CAISSGSGNEQFF. CDR3 bases: TGTGCCATCAGTAGCGGGAGTGGCAATGAGCAGTTCTTC.

This clonotype appeared a few times. The chain uses TRBV6-1 and TRBJ1-2; 8 nucleotides align to TRBD1. Germline trimming cut 6 bases from V and 7 bases from J; bases unmatched to any gene: 10. Germline V gene sequence: CDR1 MNHNS, CDR2 SASEGT. CDR3 length equals 14 residues. The CDR3 DNA sequence: TGTGCCAGCAGCTTCGATCAGGGGGCGGCTGGCTACACCTTC. It yields the protein CASSFDQGAAGYTF.

This clonotype has just a few counts. The chain recombines TRBV11-2 with TRBJ2-5; unclear D gene. From germline, CDR1 is SGHAT and CDR2 FQNNGV. CDR3 length: 17 amino acids. V was pared by 0 bases and J by 2 bases, with 16 bases between. This CDR3 is CASSLEAGIGWQETQYF. CDR3 DNA: TGTGCCAGCAGCTTAGAGGCTGGGATTGGGTGGCAAGAGACCCAGTACTTC.

There are a few counts of this clonotype. J is TRBJ2-7 and V is TRBV20-1; 14 nucleotides match TRBD2. J gave up 0 bases and V 6 bases, and 4 bases lay outside the gene matches. Germline lookup yields CDR1 DFQATT and CDR2 SNEGSKA (reference sequence). This CDR3 region has 15 residues. In DNA form, the CDR3 reads TGCAGTGCCCGGGGACTAGCGGGGGCCTCCTACGAGCAGTACTTC. It yields the protein CSARGLAGASYEQYF.

The chain recombines TRBV5-1 with TRBJ1-5; D not resolved. The CDR3 is 13 residues long. CDR1 is SGHRS, CDR2 YFSETQ, per germline. Trimming removed 3 bases from V and 5 bases from J, with 9 bases in between. The chain's CDR3 is CASSSGPYQPQHF. In DNA form, the CDR3 reads TGCGCCAGCAGCTCCGGGCCCTATCAGCCCCAGCATTTT. Together with reference TRBV5-1 and TRBJ1-5, the CDR3 gives the full variable domain: KAGVTQTPRYLIKTRGQQVTLSCSPISGHRSVSWYQQTPGQGLQFLFEYFSETQRNKGNFPGRFSGRQFSNSRSEMNVSTLELGDSALYLCASSSGPYQPQHFGDGTRLSIL.